This passage covers 16 T cell receptor beta chains from one sample sequenced in a study of blood T cell repertoires in COVID-19. TCRdb's copy holds only in-frame clones and misses some; the assay was immunoSEQ multiplex PCR. The sample has nearly 110,000 clones, 60% to 85% seen once. Material: peripheral blood. The origin of the receptors is a man aged 65 to 85 with acute or convalescent COVID-19.

The rearrangement uses TRBV4-1 and TRBJ2-5; 12 bases are a match to TRBD2. Germline lookup yields CDR1 MGHRA and CDR2 YSYEKL. Trimming removed 1 base from V and 5 bases from J; junction bases left unmatched: 11. This CDR3 spans 18 amino acids. The CDR3 DNA reads as TGCGCCAGCAGCCAAGGAGGGACTAGCGGGTTTTTCGGGGAGACCCAGTACTTC. Translated: CASSQGGTSGFFGETQYF.

This clone has a single count. V gene TRBV18 combines with J gene TRBJ1-2; TRBD1 agrees at 11 bases. The CDR3 totals 15 residues. Germline V CDR1 and CDR2: KGHSH, LQKENI. Trimming at V came to 0 bases and at J to 8 bases, leaving 5 bases not matched to a gene. CDR3 amino acids: CASSPPGTGGEGYTF. The CDR3 nucleotides read TGTGCCAGCTCACCACCGGGGACAGGGGGAGAAGGCTACACCTTC. The full variable domain, completed using reference TRBV18 and TRBJ1-2, is NAGVMQNPRHLVRRRGQEARLRCSPMKGHSHVYWYRQLPEEGLKFMVYLQKENIIDESGMPKERFSAEFPKEGPSILRIQQVVRGDSAAYFCASSPPGTGGEGYTFGSGTRLTVV.

V usage is TRBV6-4 and J usage is TRBJ2-7, with 7 bases that match TRBD1. Germline-derived CDR1 and CDR2 are MRHNA and SNTAGT. J was trimmed by 3 bases and V by 3 bases; bases with no gene match: 8. The CDR3 extends over 15 amino acids. The CDR3 sequence is CASSEHRDSHYEQYF. As DNA, the CDR3 is TGTGCCAGCAGTGAACACCGGGACAGCCACTACGAGCAGTACTTC.

J is TRBJ1-5 and V is TRBV19; 10 positions agree with TRBD1. Germline V gene data show CDR1 as LNHDA and CDR2 as SQIVND (reference sequence). V lost 1 base and J lost 7; bases outside the gene matches: 4. CDR3 length: 15 residues. CDR3 sequence: CASSIGQGAGQPQHF. DNA for the CDR3: TGTGCCAGTAGTATAGGACAGGGGGCAGGACAGCCCCAGCATTTT.

This clone was recorded only once. This sequence joins TRBV19 and TRBJ2-5, with 8 bases identical to TRBD2. The V gene's germline CDR1 is LNHDA and CDR2 SQIVND (reference sequence). This CDR3 region has 14 residues. J was trimmed by 5 bases and V by 8 bases; bases with no gene match: 10. The CDR3: CASAPGGLGETQYF. DNA of the CDR3: TGTGCCAGTGCCCCGGGGGGGCTGGGGGAGACCCAGTACTTC.

The V call is TRBV18, the J call TRBJ1-5; TRBD1 agrees at 7 bases. The CDR3 contains 15 residues. Losses at the gene ends were 3 bases for V and 3 bases for J; bases not matched to a gene: 5. CDR1 KGHSH and CDR2 LQKENI come from the germline V gene. DNA of the CDR3: TGTGCCAGCTCACCCAGGGACAGAGTCAATCAGCCCCAGCATTTT. This gives the protein CASSPRDRVNQPQHF.

A single count supports this clone. CDR3 coding DNA: TGTGCCAGTAGTATGGGCGGACAGGGGGCCTATGGCTACACCTTC. It specifies CASSMGGQGAYGYTF. The chain combines TRBV19 with TRBJ1-2; TRBD1 agrees at 11 bases. Germline values: CDR1 LNHDA, CDR2 SQIVND (reference sequence). The CDR3 loop spans 15 amino acids. Trimming cost V 3 bases and J 4 bases; bases outside gene matches: 4.

The CDR3 here is CASSSRGDSTKKQYF. The CDR3 DNA reads as TGTGCCAGCAGCTCCAGGGGCGACTCTACCAAGAAGCAGTACTTC. V usage is TRBV7-2 and J usage is TRBJ2-7; TRBD1 is a possible D gene (6 bases). Germline V gives CDR1 SGHTA, CDR2 FQGNSA. The CDR3 is 15 amino acids. Trimming pared 4 bases from V and 8 bases from J, leaving 21 bases between.

The genes are TRBV7-2 and TRBJ1-1; the match to TRBD1 covers 9 bases. The V and J ends lost 1 base and 6 bases, in that order; junction bases with no gene match: 6. Per the germline V gene, CDR1 is SGHTA and CDR2 is FQGNSA. The CDR3 contains 15 residues. The CDR3 reads CASSLGGTGIPEAFF. The CDR3 DNA reads as TGTGCCAGCAGCTTAGGAGGGACAGGGATCCCTGAAGCTTTCTTT.

V and J are TRBV25-1 and TRBJ2-3, with 8 bases aligning to TRBD1. The V and J ends lost 1 base and 3 bases, in that order; junction bases with no gene match: 6. CDR1 and CDR2 (germline): MGHDK, SYGVNS. This CDR3 spans 16 amino acids. CDR3 protein: CASSEWGTGGTDTQYF. CDR3 nucleotides: TGTGCCAGCAGTGAATGGGGGACAGGCGGGACAGATACGCAGTATTTT.

This chain joins TRBV2 and TRBJ2-3; D perhaps matches TRBD1 (5 bases). The CDR3 totals 14 residues. Germline lookup yields CDR1 SNHLY and CDR2 FYNNEI. V lost 8 bases and J lost 2, with 14 bases in between. The CDR3 nucleotides read TGTGCCAGCGCACAGGTCAGATCCACAGATACGCAGTATTTT. Amino acids: CASAQVRSTDTQYF.

CDR3 nucleotides: TGTGCCAGCAGCTTTTCACAGGGGCCGTTGGAGGCTTTCTTT. It yields the protein CASSFSQGPLEAFF. The chain joins TRBV7-9 to TRBJ1-1; 7 bases fit TRBD1. This CDR3 is built from 14 residues. In germline, CDR1 is SEHNR, CDR2 FQNEAQ (reference sequence). Germline trimming cut 3 bases from V and 11 bases from J; bases unmatched to any gene: 12.

The rearrangement links TRBV6-5 to TRBJ2-7; D gene uncertain. Germline CDR1 is MNHEY and CDR2 is SVGAGI. CDR3 size: 13 residues. Trimming removed 7 bases at V and 0 bases at J, with 10 bases between. DNA of the CDR3: TGTGCCAGCACTACCGGGTTCTCCTACGAGCAGTACTTC. Translation: CASTTGFSYEQYF.

The chain joins TRBV19 to TRBJ1-1; unclear D gene. Germline V gene lookup returns CDR1 LNHDA and CDR2 SQIVND (reference sequence). V dropped 1 base and J dropped 3 bases, with 15 bases sitting between them. The CDR3 sequence is 16 residues long. CDR3 DNA sequence: TGTGCCAGTAGTATAGGAAGACGGGTAGGAGACACTGAAGCTTTCTTT. Encoded protein: CASSIGRRVGDTEAFF.

The rearrangement uses TRBV27 and TRBJ2-7, with D maybe TRBD1 (6 bases). The CDR3 sequence is 15 residues long. CDR1 MNHEY and CDR2 SMNVEV come from the germline V gene (reference sequence). Trimming cost V 5 bases and J 3 bases, with 17 bases left between them. CDR3 nucleotide sequence: TGTGCCAGCAGTCCCTCCCGGACAGTAGGCTACGAGCAGTACTTC. This sequence encodes CASSPSRTVGYEQYF.

The chain recombines TRBV6-5 with TRBJ1-3; D is uncertain. CDR3 size: 15 residues. V lost 0 bases, J lost 0 bases, and 6 bases lay in between. Germline V CDR1 and CDR2: MNHEY, SVGAGI. Here the CDR3 reads CASSYSPSSGNTIYF. The CDR3 nucleotides read TGTGCCAGCAGTTACTCCCCCTCCTCTGGAAACACCATATATTTT.